These 8 T cell receptor beta chains originate from one sample sequenced in a study of blood T cells in healthy people across ages. A sample-barcoded 5' primer and a J-beta primer mix were used in a second PCR of roughly 7 to 11 cycles. TCRdb re-derived calls from the 5' RACE reads in MiXCR, one entry per CDR3 protein. This table holds 600,000 to 800,000 distinct CDR3 sequences, roughly half found once. The sequencing sample was made of blood. These receptor sequences come from a woman of 80 years or more in good health.

This clonotype was seen once. A read error may explain this, as a much larger clone is one base away. V and J are TRBV29-1 and TRBJ2-1; D gene uncertain. The CDR3 runs to 13 residues. CDR1 SQVTM and CDR2 ANQGSEA come from the germline V gene. CDR3 coding DNA: TGCAGCGCCCCAAAGCACTCCTACAAGGAGCAGTTCTTC. Residues: CSAPKHSYKEQFF.

This clonotype was observed once. The gene calls are TRBV3-1 and TRBJ1-4; D is unresolved. Germline V CDR1 and CDR2: LGHDT, YNNKEL (reference sequence). The CDR3 sequence is 17 residues long. V dropped 1 base and J dropped 3 bases, with 15 bases sitting between them. The CDR3 DNA sequence: TGTGCCAGCAGCCAAGGTCTTATGCAGTCCTCTAATGAAAAACTGTTTTTT. Translated: CASSQGLMQSSNEKLFF.

The table lists this clonotype with a few counts. The rearrangement joins TRBV5-5 to TRBJ2-2; possible D gene TRBD2, 6 bases. Trimming cost V 4 bases and J 7 bases, with 14 bases left between them. The CDR3 consists of 14 residues. From germline, CDR1 is SGHKS and CDR2 YYEKEE (reference sequence). CDR3 loop: CASSGTPRNGELFF. The CDR3 nucleotides are TGTGCCAGCAGCGGGACTCCGCGCAACGGGGAGCTGTTTTTT.

V gene TRBV7-9 combines with J gene TRBJ2-1, with 8 bases fitting TRBD1. Germline V CDR1 and CDR2: SEHNR, FQNEAQ (reference sequence). This CDR3 is built from 16 residues. V gave up 6 bases and J gave up 0 bases; unmatched junction bases: 7. The CDR3 nucleotides are TGTGCCAGCAGACCCGGGACAGGACCCTCCTACAATGAGCAGTTCTTC. Translated, it gives CASRPGTGPSYNEQFF.

Notes on this clonotype: Being one base from a much bigger clone, this may be a read error. The rearrangement joins TRBV7-8 to TRBJ2-1; 10 bases fit TRBD2. The germline CDR1 and CDR2 sequences are SGHVS and FQNEAQ. There are 16 residues in the CDR3. Germline trimming cut 0 bases from V and 6 bases from J; bases unmatched to any gene: 5. CDR3 nucleotide sequence: TGTGCCAGCAGCTTAGCAGCGGGAGGGCCTTCCAATGAGCAGTTCTTC. Translation: CASSLAAGGPSNEQFF. The entire variable domain, with the rest obtained from reference TRBV7-8 and TRBJ2-1, is as follows: GAGVSQSPRYKVAKRGQDVALRCDPISGHVSLFWYQQALGQGPEFLTYFQNEAQLDKSGLPSDRFFAERPEGSVSTLKIQRTQQEDSAVYLCASSLAAGGPSNEQFFGPGTRLTVL.

The CDR3 loop reads CAWKALGTSSWFF. CDR3 in DNA: TGTGCCTGGAAAGCTCTAGGGACTAGTTCGTGGTTCTTC. The chain couples TRBV30 to TRBJ2-1, with 8 bases matching TRBD2. The CDR3 extends over 13 amino acids. V lost 4 bases and J lost 15; bases outside the gene matches: 14. Germline V CDR1 and CDR2: GTSNPN, SVGIG (reference sequence).

This clonotype was seen many times. This chain links TRBV4-1 with TRBJ1-2; D gene uncertain. Per germline, CDR1 MGHRA and CDR2 YSYEKL. The V gene lost 0 bases and the J gene lost 1 base, with 6 bases spanning the gap. The CDR3 runs to 14 residues. CDR3 protein: CASSQEGFNYGYTF. CDR3 coding DNA: TGCGCCAGCAGCCAAGAAGGATTTAACTATGGCTACACCTTC.

The sample holds many counts of this clonotype. V and J are TRBV5-1 and TRBJ2-5, with D perhaps matching TRBD2 (5 bases). CDR1 and CDR2 from the germline V gene are SGHRS and YFSETQ. Trimming left V 2 bases short and J 4 bases short, with 9 bases between. The CDR3 spans 13 residues. The CDR3 nucleotides are TGCGCCAGCAGCTTTAAGGCGGGAGAGACCCAGTACTTC. Protein product: CASSFKAGETQYF.